This entry lists 27 T cell receptor beta chains sequenced from one sample in a study of sequential checkpoint blockade in melanoma. Repertoires were generated with immunoSEQ multiplex PCR, while TCRdb's copy carries only in-frame clones and drops some. The sample shows 10,000 or so clones, 50% to 65% of them seen only once. Treatment specified: randomized to nivolumab then ipilimumab (arm A) or the reverse (arm B). The specimen was CD8+ T cells sorted from blood (inferred from file names), collected from a patient given nivolumab and ipilimumab in sequence. The receptors originated from a human donor with melanoma.

This clone turned up a few times. The rearrangement links TRBV15 to TRBJ2-7, with D possibly TRBD1 on 6 matching bases. The CDR3 contains 13 residues. Germline CDR1 LNHNV, CDR2 YYDKDF (reference sequence). Deletions cut 0 bases from V and 7 bases from J, with 10 bases between. The CDR3 DNA sequence: TGTGCCACCAGCAGAGATTTCAGGGGAGAGCAGTACTTC. This gives the protein CATSRDFRGEQYF.

This clone showed up just a few times. The chain links TRBV5-6 to TRBJ2-2; D perhaps matches TRBD1 (6 bases). The CDR3 is 14 residues long. Trimming cost V 4 bases and J 7 bases, with 14 bases left between them. Germline V gene sequence: CDR1 SGHDT, CDR2 YYEEEE. The CDR3 DNA follows: TGTGCCAGCAGCCCAAGGACAGTATTCGGGGAGCTGTTTTTT. Translating gives CASSPRTVFGELFF.

This chain joins TRBV9 and TRBJ1-1; tentatively, D is TRBD1 (5 bases). The CDR3 is 13 residues long. Looked up from germline, CDR1 is SGDLS and CDR2 is YYNGEE. V gave up 4 bases and J gave up 10 bases, with 17 bases separating them. The CDR3 DNA is TGTGCCAGCAGCTCCTACTATGGGGGGGTAGCTTTCTTT. Amino acids: CASSSYYGGVAFF.

V gene TRBV4-3 combines with J gene TRBJ2-2; D is possibly TRBD1 (7 bases). Germline values: CDR1 LGHNA, CDR2 YSLEER. This CDR3 region has 14 residues. Trimming took off 4 bases at V and 8 bases at J, with 14 bases between the two ends. The CDR3: CASSPGGSGGELFF. For the CDR3, the DNA is TGCGCCAGCAGCCCAGGGGGGAGTGGTGGGGAGCTGTTTTTT.

The chain combines TRBV7-6 with TRBJ2-7; TRBD1 matches 7 bases. Germline V gene lookup returns CDR1 SGHVS and CDR2 FNYEAQ. This CDR3 spans 13 amino acids. V lost 5 bases and J lost 3; bases outside the gene matches: 4. The CDR3 DNA follows: TGTGCCAGCAGCACCGGGACAGACTACGAGCAGTACTTC. Translation gives CASSTGTDYEQYF.

The gene calls are TRBV28 and TRBJ2-2; 9 bases fit TRBD2. CDR3 size: 16 residues. CDR1 is MDHEN, CDR2 SYDVKM, per germline. The trim removed 7 bases at V and 2 bases at J, leaving 8 bases unmatched. The CDR3 nucleotides are TGTGCCAGCACCCCAGTTCTAGCGGGAAACACCGGGGAGCTGTTTTTT. Protein sequence: CASTPVLAGNTGELFF.

The V call is TRBV7-2, the J call TRBJ2-7; D might be TRBD1 (5 bases). This CDR3 comprises 12 residues. V shed 5 bases and J shed 2 bases, with 7 bases lying between them. Per germline, CDR1 SGHTA and CDR2 FQGNSA. Here the CDR3 DNA reads TGTGCCAGCAGCACAGGCCCCTACGAGCAGTACTTC. Protein: CASSTGPYEQYF.

The J gene is TRBJ2-1, the V gene TRBV28, with 8 nucleotides matching TRBD1. Germline V lookup: CDR1 MDHEN, CDR2 SYDVKM. The V and J ends lost 7 bases and 10 bases, in that order; junction bases with no gene match: 15. CDR3 length equals 15 residues. The DNA for the CDR3 is TGTGCCAGCAACCTCGGACAGGGCTTTAAGGAAGAGCAGTTCTTC. Its translation: CASNLGQGFKEEQFF.

The rearrangement uses TRBV7-3 and TRBJ2-3; 12 bases agree with TRBD2. Germline CDR1 is SGHTA and CDR2 is FQGTGA. Trimming cost V 1 base and J 2 bases; bases outside gene matches: 7. CDR3 length: 18 residues. The CDR3 DNA follows: TGTGCCAGCAGCTTAAAACTAGCGGGGGGTCGACTCACAGATACGCAGTATTTT. Protein: CASSLKLAGGRLTDTQYF.

This clone was recorded a few times. This rearrangement joins TRBV19 to TRBJ1-2; D remains unclear. V shed 4 bases and J shed 3 bases, with 15 bases lying between them. Germline V CDR1 and CDR2: LNHDA, SQIVND (reference sequence). The CDR3 consists of 15 residues. The CDR3 DNA sequence: TGTGCCAGTAGTACAAACGAGAGGCTCGACTATGGCTACACCTTC. Encoded protein: CASSTNERLDYGYTF.

As for this clone: A far larger clone is just one base off, so this is likely a read error. V usage is TRBV7-9 and J usage is TRBJ2-1, with a possible D match to TRBD2 (5 bases). This CDR3 comprises 16 residues. Germline CDR1 is SEHNR and CDR2 is FQNEAQ (reference sequence). The CDR3 DNA is TGTGCCAGCAGCTTAATTGGGGAGAGCTCCTACAATGCGCAGTTCTTC. This gives the protein CASSLIGESSYNAQFF.

The chain links TRBV9 to TRBJ2-7; TRBD2 might be the D (5 bases). The CDR3 is 13 residues long. Deletions cut 3 bases from V and 1 base from J, with 8 bases between. Germline CDR1 is SGDLS and CDR2 is YYNGEE. The CDR3 sequence: CASSERVSYEQYF. In DNA form, the CDR3 reads TGTGCCAGCAGCGAGAGGGTTTCCTACGAGCAGTACTTC.

There are a few counts of this clone. This CDR3 reads CASSYAQGIYEQYF. CDR3 DNA: TGTGCCAGCAGTTACGCGCAGGGTATCTACGAGCAGTACTTC. The chain uses TRBV27 and TRBJ2-7; TRBD1 might be the D (5 bases). Germline V lookup: CDR1 MNHEY, CDR2 SMNVEV (reference sequence). This CDR3 spans 14 amino acids. V lost 4 bases, J lost 3 bases, and 13 bases lay in between.

This chain joins TRBV7-3 and TRBJ2-1, with no clear D. The CDR3 length is 15 residues. The V gene's germline CDR1 is SGHTA and CDR2 FQGTGA. Trimming removed 5 bases at V and 0 bases at J, with 11 bases between. The DNA for the CDR3 is TGTGCCAGCAGCCCCACTTTAAGCTCCTACAATGAGCAGTTCTTC. Its protein is CASSPTLSSYNEQFF.

This chain joins TRBV6-4 and TRBJ1-6; no definite D call. Germline V gives CDR1 MRHNA, CDR2 SNTAGT. V lost 4 bases to trimming and J lost 9 bases, with 13 bases between them. The CDR3 spans 14 residues. As DNA, the CDR3 is TGTGCCAGCAGTGGCGCGGGAAGTTCTTCACCCCTCCACTTT. Protein sequence: CASSGAGSSSPLHF.

The V gene is TRBV28, the J gene TRBJ2-1; TRBD1 matches 7 bases. V shed 2 bases, J shed 6 bases, and the junction held 4 bases outside the gene matches. The CDR3 extends over 14 amino acids. Germline CDR1 MDHEN, CDR2 SYDVKM. CDR3 sequence reads: CASSLLDRPNEQFF. As DNA, the CDR3 is TGTGCCAGCAGTTTACTGGACAGGCCCAATGAGCAGTTCTTC.

CDR3 region: CASSGTVGYTF. CDR3 nucleotides: TGTGCCAGCAGCGGAACAGTAGGCTACACCTTC. The chain joins TRBV9 to TRBJ1-2, with D hard to call. Germline V lookup: CDR1 SGDLS, CDR2 YYNGEE. The CDR3 covers 11 residues. V was pared by 3 bases and J by 8 bases, with 8 bases between.

The genes are TRBV27 and TRBJ2-1, with 9 nucleotides matching TRBD2. V shed 7 bases and J 7 bases; nucleotides not matched to a gene: 8. Germline-derived CDR1 and CDR2 are MNHEY and SMNVEV (reference sequence). The CDR3 contains 14 residues. The CDR3 coding sequence is TGTGCCAGCAATCTAGCGGGGTACTCTAATGAGCAGTTCTTC. Its protein product is CASNLAGYSNEQFF.

This clone was observed a handful of times. The CDR3 sequence: CASSHRRRGFQIPDTQYF. In DNA, the CDR3 is TGCGCCAGCAGTCATCGACGTCGGGGATTTCAAATCCCAGATACGCAGTATTTT. V usage is TRBV23-1 and J usage is TRBJ2-3, with a possible D match to TRBD2 (5 bases). TRBV23-1 is an ORF, and what it does is uncertain. This CDR3 is built from 18 residues. The germline V and J ends were trimmed by 3 bases and 4 bases, with 23 bases remaining between them.

CDR3 region: CASSFLLAGAGDTQYF. CDR3 bases: TGTGCCAGCAGTTTCTTACTAGCGGGGGCGGGGGATACGCAGTATTTT. The J gene is TRBJ2-3, the V gene TRBV27; TRBD2 matches at 11 bases. The ends lost 3 bases at V and 6 bases at J; junction bases unmatched: 8. The CDR3 has 16 amino acids. CDR1 and CDR2 (germline): MNHEY, SMNVEV (reference sequence).

J is TRBJ2-7 and V is TRBV27; 9 positions agree with TRBD1. The CDR3 totals 13 residues. V trimming: 5 bases; J trimming: 5 bases; junction bases outside the gene matches: 4. Looked up from germline, CDR1 is MNHEY and CDR2 is SMNVEV (reference sequence). The CDR3 bases are TGTGCCAGCAGTACCGGGACAGGGAACGAGCAGTACTTC. It encodes CASSTGTGNEQYF.

This clone was seen only once. This chain links TRBV7-2 with TRBJ2-7; tentatively, D is TRBD2 (6 bases). Germline-derived CDR1 and CDR2 are SGHTA and FQGNSA. Between the trimmed V and J ends, which lost 5 bases and 0 bases, there was a span of 17 bases. CDR3 length: 16 amino acids. The CDR3 DNA sequence: TGTGCCAGCAGCCTCCTTCTAGCGCGCAGCTCCTACGAGCAGTACTTC. This gives the protein CASSLLLARSSYEQYF. Filled out from reference TRBV7-2 and TRBJ2-7, the complete variable domain reads GAGVSQSPSNKVTEKGKDVELRCDPISGHTALYWYRQSLGQGLEFLIYFQGNSAPDKSGLPSDRFSAERTGGSVSTLTIQRTQQEDSAVYLCASSLLLARSSYEQYFGPGTRLTVT.

V and J are TRBV28 and TRBJ1-4; 7 bases match TRBD1. CDR1 is MDHEN, CDR2 SYDVKM, per germline. The junction had 9 bases not matched to a gene; V was cut back by 2 bases and J by 9 bases. CDR3 length equals 15 residues. The CDR3 protein is CASSLTPDRVKKLFF. The CDR3 DNA sequence: TGTGCCAGCAGTTTAACCCCTGACAGGGTAAAAAAACTGTTTTTT.

There are a few counts of this clone. V is TRBV30 and J is TRBJ2-5; D is perhaps TRBD2 (7 bases). The CDR3 runs to 12 residues. Between the trimmed V and J ends, which lost 5 bases and 10 bases, there was a span of 17 bases. CDR1 is GTSNPN and CDR2 is SVGIG in the germline V gene (reference sequence). The CDR3 region has the DNA TGTGCCTGGGAAAGGCGGGGGCAGGACCAGTACTTC. Residues: CAWERRGQDQYF.

Here the CDR3 DNA reads TGTGCCAGCAGGCGCACTAGCGGGGGGGACAATGAGCAGTTCTTC. Its protein product is CASRRTSGGDNEQFF. The chain joins TRBV9 to TRBJ2-1; TRBD2 aligns across 13 bases. This CDR3 is built from 15 residues. Germline V gives CDR1 SGDLS, CDR2 YYNGEE. With 5 bases clipped from V and 5 bases from J, the junction kept 4 bases outside the gene matches.

The V call is TRBV19, the J call TRBJ2-1, with TRBD1 as a possible D gene (6 bases). V was clipped by 7 bases and J by 7 bases, with 20 bases between them. Germline CDR1 is LNHDA and CDR2 is SQIVND (reference sequence). CDR3 size: 15 residues. This CDR3 reads CASTQKTHRENEQFF. CDR3 DNA sequence: TGTGCCAGTACCCAAAAGACCCACAGGGAGAATGAGCAGTTCTTC. Full variable domain (remainder filled in from reference TRBV19 and TRBJ2-1): DGGITQSPKYLFRKEGQNVTLSCEQNLNHDAMYWYRQDPGQGLRLIYYSQIVNDFQKGDIAEGYSVSREKKESFPLTVTSAQKNPTAFYLCASTQKTHRENEQFFGPGTRLTVL.

The rearrangement links TRBV9 to TRBJ2-1; 7 nucleotides align to TRBD2. V lost 0 bases to trimming and J lost 7 bases; unmatched junction nucleotides: 7. CDR3 length: 15 amino acids. Germline CDR1 is SGDLS and CDR2 is YYNGEE. The DNA of the CDR3 is TGTGCCAGCAGCGTAGCGGGAGGATCGGGAAATGAGCAGTTCTTC. This translates into CASSVAGGSGNEQFF.